These 13 T cell receptor beta chains were all obtained from the same sample, sequenced in a study of HIV-infected patients and healthy controls. 450 to 600 ng RNA was reverse transcribed with alpha and beta constant-region primers. Alpha and beta chain libraries were made separately by chain-specific third strand synthesis with multiplexing indices. TCRdb independently ran MiXCR on the 5' RACE reads; one entry per CDR3 protein. Among approximately 15,000 distinct CDR3 sequences listed, 12% were seen once. Antiretroviral therapy had run roughly three months, about 14 weeks, before follow-up blood collection. Whole blood was used without fractionation, so all unsorted peripheral T cells were included. The sequenced sample was blood, obtained during antiretroviral therapy. These receptors originate from an adult with HIV infection. The donor label of this sample is uncertain.

The chain uses TRBV6-5 and TRBJ1-6; TRBD1 might be the D (6 bases). The CDR3 has 15 residues. The V end was cut by 4 bases, the J end by 5 bases, with 12 bases between. CDR1 is MNHEY and CDR2 is SVGAGI in the germline V gene. Here the CDR3 reads CASSLEGGNNSPLHF. The CDR3 DNA is TGTGCCAGCAGTTTGGAGGGGGGGAATAATTCACCCCTCCACTTT.

The chain employs TRBV20-1 and TRBJ2-2, with 10 bases matching TRBD2. Germline CDR1 and CDR2: DFQATT and SNEGSKA (reference sequence). The CDR3 sequence is 15 residues long. The J segment lost 4 bases and the V segment lost 6 bases, leaving 8 bases of the junction unmatched. The CDR3 DNA reads TGCAGTGCCCCGGCGATAGCGGGAGGCACCGGGGAGCTGTTTTTT. Amino acid sequence: CSAPAIAGGTGELFF.

This clonotype rates as medium-sized. The CDR3 loop is CASSFNSFNYGYTF. In DNA form, the CDR3 reads TGTGCCAGCAGTTTCAACAGTTTTAACTATGGCTACACCTTC. This chain links TRBV28 with TRBJ1-2; D is undetermined. Trimming cost V 3 bases and J 1 base, with 9 bases left between them. Per germline, CDR1 MDHEN and CDR2 SYDVKM. CDR3 size: 14 residues.

In its sample, this clonotype was seen many times. J is TRBJ2-7 and V is TRBV6-6, with 7 bases lining up with TRBD1. Per the germline V gene, CDR1 is MNHNY and CDR2 is SVGAGI (reference sequence). The length of the CDR3 is 14 residues. Unmatched junction bases numbered 5, after V lost 6 bases and J lost 0 bases. The CDR3 nucleotides read TGTGCCAGCAGGATGACAGGGAGCTCCTACGAGCAGTACTTC. It translates to CASRMTGSSYEQYF.

This clonotype was observed at least ten times. The chain uses TRBV30 and TRBJ2-2, with no clear D. Per the germline V gene, CDR1 is GTSNPN and CDR2 is SVGIG (reference sequence). The CDR3 loop spans 12 amino acids. V lost 0 bases to trimming and J lost 7 bases, with 6 bases between them. CDR3 in amino acids: CAWSVQHGELFF. The CDR3, as DNA: TGTGCCTGGAGTGTACAGCACGGGGAGCTGTTTTTT.

The chain carries TRBV7-8 and TRBJ2-7, with 11 bases fitting TRBD2. This CDR3 is 16 amino acids long. The junction had 8 bases not matched to a gene; V was cut back by 4 bases and J by 3 bases. The germline V gene encodes CDR1 SGHVS and CDR2 FQNEAQ. The DNA for the CDR3 is TGTGCCAGCAGCTCCCACCTAGGACTAGCGGGCTACGAGCAGTACTTC. It specifies CASSSHLGLAGYEQYF.

This clonotype showed up many times. The V gene is TRBV28, the J gene TRBJ2-3; 7 bases line up with TRBD2. The CDR3 length is 14 residues. The V gene's germline CDR1 is MDHEN and CDR2 SYDVKM. With V trimmed by 7 bases and J by 4 bases, 8 bases remained unmatched. CDR3 sequence (DNA): TGTGCCAGCACTCCTGGCGGGAGTGCAGATACGCAGTATTTT. Residues: CASTPGGSADTQYF.

J is TRBJ2-7 and V is TRBV12-3 or TRBV12-4; 10 nucleotides match TRBD1. The junction had 6 bases not matched to a gene; V was cut back by 2 bases and J by 2 bases. The CDR3 spans 16 residues. CDR3 loop: CASSLRRGQGTYEQYF. The CDR3 bases are TGTGCCAGCAGTTTACGGCGGGGACAGGGGACCTACGAGCAGTACTTC.

A note on this clonotype: This clone may be a read error of a much larger clone one base away. The chain recombines TRBV19 with TRBJ2-7, with D possibly matching TRBD1 (5 bases). This CDR3 spans 13 amino acids. The germline V gene encodes CDR1 LNHDA and CDR2 SQIVND (reference sequence). CDR3 region: CASSITGGYEHYF. The CDR3 nucleotides are TGTGCCAGTAGTATTACAGGCGGTTACGAGCATTACTTC.

This clonotype occurred many times. The J gene is TRBJ2-7, the V gene TRBV4-1, with TRBD1 identical over 10 bases. Germline CDR1 MGHRA, CDR2 YSYEKL. V lost 0 bases and J lost 3; bases outside the gene matches: 17. The CDR3 sequence is 20 residues long. CDR3 amino acids: CASSQDVSGQGQISIYEQYF. CDR3 nucleotide sequence: TGCGCCAGCAGCCAAGATGTATCGGGACAGGGGCAGATAAGTATCTACGAGCAGTACTTC.

Many counts were recorded for this clonotype. The chain employs TRBV6-1 and TRBJ2-3; D may be TRBD1 (7 bases). Trimming stripped 0 bases from V and 9 bases from J, with 16 bases between. Germline lookup yields CDR1 MNHNS and CDR2 SASEGT. This CDR3 has 15 residues. CDR3 sequence: CASSEAPRAGGTQYF. CDR3 sequence (DNA): TGTGCCAGCAGTGAAGCGCCCCGAGCAGGGGGGACGCAGTATTTT.

This clonotype occurred many times. The chain couples TRBV20-1 to TRBJ2-7, with D perhaps matching TRBD2 (6 bases). This CDR3 is built from 11 residues. Trimming removed 3 bases from V and 4 bases from J, with 7 bases in between. In germline, CDR1 is DFQATT, CDR2 SNEGSKA (reference sequence). CDR3 coding DNA: TGCAGTGCTAGCCGGGAGTACGAGCAGTACTTC. Translating gives CSASREYEQYF.

In its sample, this clonotype ranks as medium-sized. The J gene is TRBJ2-7, the V gene TRBV11-2, with 7 bases fitting TRBD1. Germline loops: CDR1 SGHAT, CDR2 FQNNGV. Unmatched junction bases numbered 9, after V lost 5 bases and J lost 5 bases. The CDR3 spans 14 residues. In DNA, the CDR3 is TGTGCCAGCAGCCATGTTAGGGGGCGCGACGAGCAGTACTTC. Residues: CASSHVRGRDEQYF.